Included here is one TCR beta chain sequence, with context. Germline V CDR1 and CDR2: MNHEY, SVGAGI. CDR3 length: 15 amino acids. V shed 5 bases, J shed 11 bases, and the junction held 16 bases outside the gene matches. The sample belongs to a study of blood T cells in healthy people across ages. PCR was performed a second time for about 7 to 12 cycles using a sample-barcoded 5' primer and a J-beta primer mix. TCRdb reanalysed the 5' RACE reads using MiXCR and keeps one entry per CDR3 protein. The sample records about 1,500,000 distinct CDR3 sequences, 28% being singletons. This chain links TRBV6-5 with TRBJ2-5, with 8 bases lining up with TRBD1. The sequence was collected from a woman in her 30s in good health. What was sequenced was blood. DNA of the CDR3: TGTGCCAGCAGTCCGGACAGGGATAATTCGGGGGAGCAGTACTTC. Its translation is CASSPDRDNSGEQYF.